Listed here are 17 T cell receptor beta chains from one sample, sequenced in a study of T cells after yellow fever vaccination. In TCRdb, the 5' RACE reads were re-called with MiXCR into one record per CDR3 protein. The repertoire holds some 600,000 distinct CDR3 sequences, with about 12% as singletons. This sample comprised PBMCs, obtained on the day of the yellow fever booster vaccination. These receptors came from a man aged 30-40 years who received the YFV17D yellow fever vaccine.

This clonotype was counted only a few times. The chain recombines TRBV28 with TRBJ2-1, with 11 bases lining up with TRBD1. Germline V gives CDR1 MDHEN, CDR2 SYDVKM. This CDR3 is 16 amino acids long. Trimming removed 6 bases from V and 6 bases from J; junction bases left unmatched: 10. The CDR3 here is CASSPPGQGAVNEQFF. The DNA for the CDR3 is TGTGCCAGCAGCCCGCCAGGACAGGGGGCGGTCAATGAGCAGTTCTTC.

This clonotype was observed a few times. This chain connects TRBV6-2 or TRBV6-3 to TRBJ2-7; D uncertain. The CDR3 extends over 12 amino acids. CDR1 is MNHEY, CDR2 SVGEGT, per germline. Trimming stripped 5 bases from V and 3 bases from J, with 8 bases between. The CDR3 nucleotides are TGTGCCAGCAGTCATCCCTTCTACGAGCAGTACTTC. Translation gives CASSHPFYEQYF.

This clonotype was found a few times. The chain couples TRBV20-1 to TRBJ2-3; 9 bases align to TRBD2. The length of the CDR3 is 14 residues. Germline assignment: CDR1 DFQATT and CDR2 SNEGSKA (reference sequence). V lost 2 bases to trimming and J lost 2 bases; unmatched junction nucleotides: 2. In nucleotides, the CDR3 is TGCAGTGCTAGAAAGGGACTAGCCACAGATACGCAGTATTTT. This sequence encodes CSARKGLATDTQYF.

V is TRBV5-1 and J is TRBJ1-2, with 8 bases aligning to TRBD1. Trimming at V came to 5 bases and at J to 4 bases, leaving 7 bases not matched to a gene. The CDR3 loop spans 14 amino acids. In germline, CDR1 is SGHRS, CDR2 YFSETQ. The CDR3 loop is CASSSDRGGYGYTF. CDR3 bases: TGCGCCAGCAGTTCAGACAGGGGTGGCTATGGCTACACCTTC.

The chain uses TRBV3-1 and TRBJ1-5; 7 nucleotides line up with TRBD1. The CDR3 is made up of 15 amino acids. V gave up 5 bases and J gave up 5 bases; unmatched junction bases: 9. CDR1 is LGHDT, CDR2 YNNKEL, per germline (reference sequence). The CDR3 region has the DNA TGTGCCAGCAGCTCCTCCGCAGGGGGAGATCAGCCCCAGCATTTT. Encoded protein: CASSSSAGGDQPQHF.

V and J are TRBV12-3 or TRBV12-4 and TRBJ2-5, with D perhaps matching TRBD1 or TRBD2 (7 bases each). The V gene lost 5 bases and the J gene lost 4 bases, with 20 bases spanning the gap. The CDR3 contains 16 residues. CDR3 in amino acids: CASSQRGGQKSETQYF. The DNA of the CDR3 is TGTGCCAGCAGTCAAAGGGGGGGACAGAAATCAGAGACCCAGTACTTC.

The V and J genes are TRBV6-1 and TRBJ2-1; 7 nucleotides align to TRBD1. The CDR3 is made up of 13 amino acids. V was pared by 6 bases and J by 13 bases, with 12 bases of the junction left unmatched. The germline gives CDR1 MNHNS, CDR2 SASEGT. In DNA form, the CDR3 reads TGTGCCAGCAGACCCGTCCCCCGGGACAGCCAGTTCTTC. It translates to CASRPVPRDSQFF.

The rearrangement uses TRBV7-2 and TRBJ2-3, with no clear D. The CDR3 extends over 14 amino acids. V lost 3 bases and J lost 5, with 12 bases in between. Per germline, CDR1 SGHTA and CDR2 FQGNSA. CDR3: CASSFSPAGDTQYF. The DNA for the CDR3 is TGTGCCAGCAGCTTTAGCCCCGCCGGAGATACGCAGTATTTT.

The J gene is TRBJ2-1, the V gene TRBV20-1; tentative D call: TRBD2 (6 bases). The CDR3 totals 14 residues. Germline V lookup: CDR1 DFQATT, CDR2 SNEGSKA (reference sequence). V lost 3 bases to trimming and J lost 2 bases, with 11 bases between them. CDR3 coding DNA: TGCAGTGCTAGGGAGGGCACGGCCTACAATGAGCAGTTCTTC. Protein: CSAREGTAYNEQFF.

Comment on this clonotype: The junction differs from germline at one of its ends, possibly a read error. This chain links TRBV3-1 with TRBJ2-1, with a possible D match to TRBD2 (6 bases). The CDR3 covers 12 residues. Germline assignment: CDR1 LGHDT and CDR2 YNNKEL (reference sequence). CDR3 sequence (DNA): TGTGCCAGCAGTAAGGGCCCCCGGGGGTCGATCTTC. Protein sequence: CASSKGPRGSIF.

This chain joins TRBV10-3 and TRBJ2-7, with D unresolved. The CDR3 has 13 amino acids. Germline CDR1 is ENHRY and CDR2 is SYGVKD. V lost 3 bases and J lost 1, with 7 bases in between. The DNA of the CDR3 is TGTGCCATCAGTGATCGGTCGTCCTACGAGCAGTACTTC. This codes for CAISDRSSYEQYF.

This clonotype occurred a few times. The chain carries TRBV20-1 and TRBJ1-6; D is ambiguous. The CDR3 has 17 residues. V lost 5 bases and J lost 3, with 20 bases in between. Germline values: CDR1 DFQATT, CDR2 SNEGSKA (reference sequence). The CDR3 is CSAGRFGAGNYNSPLHF. The DNA for the CDR3 is TGCAGTGCTGGGCGGTTCGGTGCGGGGAACTATAATTCACCCCTCCACTTT.

In its sample, this clonotype was seen many times. The chain combines TRBV7-9 with TRBJ1-4, with no clear D. V shed 5 bases and J shed 7 bases, with 11 bases lying between them. This CDR3 contains 13 residues. CDR1 and CDR2 (germline): SEHNR, FQNEAQ (reference sequence). The chain's CDR3 is CASSDPVTEKLFF. The CDR3, as DNA: TGTGCCAGCAGCGATCCGGTAACTGAAAAACTGTTTTTT.

The chain recombines TRBV11-1 with TRBJ2-3, with a tentative D call TRBD1 (5 bases). The germline gives CDR1 SGHAT, CDR2 FQDESV (reference sequence). CDR3 length equals 17 residues. Trimming took off 5 bases at V and 2 bases at J, with 20 bases between the two ends. CDR3 coding DNA: TGTGCCAGCAGCCTAGGGGTCGGCGGAGTGAACACAGATACGCAGTATTTT. It translates to CASSLGVGGVNTDTQYF.

The gene calls are TRBV7-2 and TRBJ2-7; 7 nucleotides agree with TRBD2. J gave up 7 bases and V 5 bases, and 14 bases lay outside the gene matches. CDR1 is SGHTA and CDR2 is FQGNSA in the germline V gene. This CDR3 region has 15 residues. The chain's CDR3 is CASSPSGLPNGEQYF. The DNA for the CDR3 is TGTGCCAGCAGCCCCTCGGGACTACCTAACGGGGAGCAGTACTTC. Filled out from reference TRBV7-2 and TRBJ2-7, the complete variable domain reads GAGVSQSPSNKVTEKGKDVELRCDPISGHTALYWYRQSLGQGLEFLIYFQGNSAPDKSGLPSDRFSAERTGGSVSTLTIQRTQQEDSAVYLCASSPSGLPNGEQYFGPGTRLTVT.

The chain joins TRBV5-1 to TRBJ2-5; 14 bases match TRBD2. Germline V gives CDR1 SGHRS, CDR2 YFSETQ. The V gene end was trimmed by 3 bases and the J gene end by 4 bases; junction bases not matched to a gene: 5. The CDR3 contains 16 residues. CDR3 nucleotide sequence: TGCGCCAGCAGCTCCCCTGGACTAGCGGGAGGAGAGACCCAGTACTTC. Protein product: CASSSPGLAGGETQYF.

The V and J genes are TRBV30 and TRBJ2-5; D is possibly TRBD1 (5 bases). CDR3 length equals 13 residues. V lost 0 bases and J lost 5, with 10 bases in between. The germline gives CDR1 GTSNPN, CDR2 SVGIG (reference sequence). In nucleotides, the CDR3 is TGTGCCTGGAGTGTATGGGGCAGTGAGACCCAGTACTTC. This gives the protein CAWSVWGSETQYF.